This entry concerns a single TCR beta chain. This entry comes from a study of blood T cell repertoires in COVID-19. As for the study in general: The analysed material was cDNA or gDNA that came from T cells, B-cell-depleted T cells, or PBMCs.

Methods used by the authors: It was from reference gene primer amplification that nucleated cell counts were estimated. The assay was immunoSEQ multiplex PCR, and TCRdb's table has in-frame clones only and misses some. Clonal size and the V and J genes are those of that table, whereas D and trimming came from the DNA. The top ten hold around 18% of the sample, which has roughly 200,000 clones, less than 90% seen once. Trimming took off 5 bases at V and 2 bases at J, with 7 bases between the two ends. The germline gives CDR1 SGHTA, CDR2 FQGNSA. The CDR3 has 12 residues. The chain is built from TRBV7-2 and TRBJ2-7; D not resolved. This receptor was obtained from a woman aged 80 or older with active or convalescent COVID-19. Sequenced sample: peripheral blood. CDR3 loop: CASSRLTYEQYF. CDR3 DNA sequence: TGTGCCAGCAGCAGACTCACCTACGAGCAGTACTTC.